This T cell receptor beta chain was captured by sequencing in a study of beta chain features in type 1 diabetes. The wider study: Age, gender and cell yields were alike across patients and healthy donors.

Turning to this clone: As yet, its antigen is unknown.

Points from the study as a whole: Significant though moderate, a shortening of TCRB CDR3s appeared in all four CD4+ subsets of Type 1 diabetes patients.

Germline CDR1 reads MDHEN; CDR2 reads SYDVKM. The trim removed 5 bases at V and 8 bases at J, leaving 21 bases unmatched. The CDR3 length is 19 residues. Since all of the isolated RNA was reverse transcribed, expressed TCRB transcripts were what got sequenced. The repertoire was sequenced with immunoSEQ multiplex PCR; TCRdb's copy has only in-frame clones and lacks some. The sample contains about 230,000 clones, approximately 16% of which appear only once. The J gene is TRBJ2-1, the V gene TRBV28; 10 nucleotides line up with TRBD2. Source material: naive CD4+ T cells from blood. The TCR sequence derives from a man aged 25 to 45 with type 1 diabetes. The CDR3 DNA follows: TGTGCCAGCAGTCCCGCCCAGGGTAGCGGGAGGTCCTTAAGCGATGAGCAGTTCTTC. Its protein product is CASSPAQGSGRSLSDEQFF.